The entry below gives a single T cell receptor beta chain sequence along with its context. Its antigen is unidentified. Other DNA sequences of this sample code for an identical CDR3. The sample belongs to a study of shared clonotypes between healthy human individuals. Study-level results: Some clonotypes were shared by all four sorted-subset donors, while others were not shared. The non-shared ones had lower generation probabilities than the shared ones.

The CDR3 sequence is 13 residues long. V was cut by 2 bases and J by 3 bases, with 8 bases left in between. Germline values: CDR1 KGHSH, CDR2 LQKENI. Some clones are missing from TCRdb's copy, which holds only in-frame ones; the method was immunoSEQ multiplex PCR. The table lists approximately 1.5 million clones, around 98.5% of them singletons. Source material: naive CD4+ T cells sorted from blood. Sample subset: CD45RA+ positively selected. The TCR originated in a man in his thirties or forties in good health. The rearrangement uses TRBV18 and TRBJ2-7; TRBD2 is a possible D gene (5 bases). CDR3 sequence (DNA): TGTGCCAGCTCACCAGGGAGCAACTACGAGCAGTACTTC. This gives the protein CASSPGSNYEQYF.